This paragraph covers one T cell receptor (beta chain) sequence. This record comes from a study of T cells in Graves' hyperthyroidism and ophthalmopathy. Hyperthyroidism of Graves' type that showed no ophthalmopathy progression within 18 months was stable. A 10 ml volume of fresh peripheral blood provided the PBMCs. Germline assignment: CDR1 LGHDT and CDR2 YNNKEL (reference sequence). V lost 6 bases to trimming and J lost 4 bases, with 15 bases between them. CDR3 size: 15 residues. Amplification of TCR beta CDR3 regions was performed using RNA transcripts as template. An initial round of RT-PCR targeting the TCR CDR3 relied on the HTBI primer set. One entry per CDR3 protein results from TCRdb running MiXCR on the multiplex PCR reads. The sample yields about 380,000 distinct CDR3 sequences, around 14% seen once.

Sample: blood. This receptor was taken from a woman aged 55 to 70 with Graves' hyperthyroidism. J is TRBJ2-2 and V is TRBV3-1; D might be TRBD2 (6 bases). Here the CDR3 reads CASRGGSRSTGELFF. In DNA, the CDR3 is TGTGCCAGCAGAGGAGGGAGTAGGAGCACCGGGGAGCTGTTTTTT.